This TCR beta chain was sequenced in a study of T cells after yellow fever vaccination. Each CDR3 protein is one row after TCRdb ran MiXCR on the 5' RACE reads. The data contain about 400,000 distinct CDR3 sequences, about 9.9% of them seen just once; the ten biggest clones take up more than 15%. CDR1 and CDR2 from the germline V gene are SGHTA and FQGNSA. The CDR3 totals 15 residues. The V and J ends lost 5 bases and 2 bases, in that order; junction bases with no gene match: 5. This clonotype was sampled from a man between 18 and 35 years old who received the YFV17D yellow fever vaccine. The specimen comprised PBMCs, sampled on the day of the first yellow fever vaccination. The genes are TRBV7-2 and TRBJ1-5; the match to TRBD1 covers 8 bases. In nucleotides, the CDR3 is TGTGCCAGCAGCCCCATGACAGGGGGCAATCAGCCCCAGCATTTT. Translating it yields CASSPMTGGNQPQHF.